This TCR beta chain was captured by sequencing in a study of cytomegalovirus exposure and HLA in healthy donors. The germline gives CDR1 GTSNPN, CDR2 SVGIG (reference sequence). V lost 3 bases to trimming and J lost 2 bases, with 17 bases between them. There are 16 residues in the CDR3. The PCR contained 60 Vbeta and 13 Jbeta primers. Clones were read by immunoSEQ multiplex PCR, and TCRdb kept only the in-frame ones, dropping some. The sample carries about 110,000 clones, approximately 80% recorded once. The TCR comes from a human donor in good health. The V and J genes are TRBV30 and TRBJ1-5, with no clear D. The specimen sequenced was PBMCs. CDR3 residues: CAWSTRRASGNQPQHF. The CDR3 nucleotides are TGTGCCTGGAGCACTAGACGGGCCTCGGGCAATCAGCCCCAGCATTTT.